A single sample gave rise to the 24 T cell receptor beta chains below, sequenced in a study of graft-versus-host responses after intestinal transplantation. Repertoires were generated with immunoSEQ multiplex PCR, while TCRdb's copy carries only in-frame clones and drops some. The sample gives 80,000 to 100,000 clones, 75% to 90% of which show up once; approximately 18% is in the top ten. What these receptors recognize is not known. The sample in question was unstimulated CD8+ T cells sorted from spleen or lymph node cells, obtained before intestinal transplant. Receptors were obtained from a human donor who received an intestinal transplant.

The rearrangement uses TRBV6-5 and TRBJ2-5; a possible D gene is TRBD2 (5 bases). The CDR3 extends over 14 amino acids. Germline V gene data show CDR1 as MNHEY and CDR2 as SVGAGI. V was pared by 2 bases and J by 3 bases, with 10 bases between. CDR3 residues: CASSYLGREETQYF. The CDR3 DNA reads TGTGCCAGCAGTTACCTTGGGAGAGAAGAGACCCAGTACTTC.

This clone turned up a few times. V is TRBV7-3 and J is TRBJ2-1; 8 bases fit TRBD1. The CDR3 is 14 amino acids. Trimming cost V 4 bases and J 8 bases; bases outside gene matches: 7. In germline, CDR1 is SGHTA, CDR2 FQGTGA. For the CDR3, the DNA is TGTGCCAGCAGCTGGGGGCAGGGGGCCTATGAGCAGTTCTTC. Its protein product is CASSWGQGAYEQFF.

The rearrangement links TRBV5-6 to TRBJ1-2; D is undetermined. The CDR3 has 16 residues. Looked up from germline, CDR1 is SGHDT and CDR2 is YYEEEE. Trimming cost V 0 bases and J 5 bases, with 17 bases left between them. The CDR3 DNA reads as TGTGCCAGCAGCTTGGCCTTGTCCGCCGTTGGGTATGGCTACACCTTC. Its protein product is CASSLALSAVGYGYTF.

The chain uses TRBV19 and TRBJ2-1, with D unresolved. Germline V gene sequence: CDR1 LNHDA, CDR2 SQIVND (reference sequence). Trimming stripped 6 bases from V and 5 bases from J, with 14 bases between. This CDR3 has 14 amino acids. DNA for the CDR3: TGTGCCAGTAGCTACCTGGATGAAAACAATGAGCAGTTCTTC. Translated: CASSYLDENNEQFF. The entire variable domain, with the rest obtained from reference TRBV19 and TRBJ2-1, is as follows: DGGITQSPKYLFRKEGQNVTLSCEQNLNHDAMYWYRQDPGQGLRLIYYSQIVNDFQKGDIAEGYSVSREKKESFPLTVTSAQKNPTAFYLCASSYLDENNEQFFGPGTRLTVL.

V is TRBV7-9 and J is TRBJ2-3, with D perhaps given as TRBD1 or TRBD2 (5 bases each). The CDR3 consists of 16 residues. Trimming left V 5 bases short and J 7 bases short, with 22 bases between. Germline-derived CDR1 and CDR2 are SEHNR and FQNEAQ (reference sequence). The CDR3 spells CASSQFRDHPPYTQYF. The CDR3 DNA is TGTGCCAGCAGCCAATTCCGGGACCATCCCCCTTATACGCAGTATTTT.

The chain joins TRBV15 to TRBJ2-7, with TRBD2 as a possible D gene (5 bases). Looked up from germline, CDR1 is LNHNV and CDR2 is YYDKDF (reference sequence). The CDR3 totals 15 residues. V was pared by 0 bases and J by 3 bases, with 12 bases between. The CDR3, as DNA: TGTGCCACCAGCAGAGAAGAGGGCCCCTACTACGAGCAGTACTTC. This gives the protein CATSREEGPYYEQYF.

This chain connects TRBV29-1 to TRBJ1-4, with 7 bases fitting TRBD1. CDR1 and CDR2 from the germline V gene are SQVTM and ANQGSEA. J lost 8 bases, V lost 1 base, and 4 bases had no gene match. The length of the CDR3 is 13 residues. CDR3 bases: TGCAGCGTTGAAGGACAGGGAGGAGAAAAACTGTTTTTT. It codes for CSVEGQGGEKLFF.

The chain uses TRBV18 and TRBJ1-1; unclear D gene. The CDR3 runs 20 residues. In germline, CDR1 is KGHSH, CDR2 LQKENI. The V gene lost 0 bases and the J gene lost 0 bases, with 23 bases spanning the gap. The CDR3 loop reads CASSPPSGRVQYYMNTEAFF. The CDR3 nucleotides are TGTGCCAGCTCACCACCCTCGGGAAGGGTCCAATACTACATGAACACTGAAGCTTTCTTT.

J is TRBJ2-1 and V is TRBV2; 8 nucleotides align to TRBD2. Germline CDR1 SNHLY, CDR2 FYNNEI. J was trimmed by 4 bases and V by 8 bases; bases with no gene match: 10. This CDR3 region has 15 residues. The DNA for the CDR3 is TGTGCCAGCCCCCGGGGGGGGATCACTTACAATGAGCAGTTCTTC. Amino acid sequence: CASPRGGITYNEQFF.

The rearrangement joins TRBV7-2 to TRBJ2-2, with no clear D. CDR3 size: 16 residues. Trimming pared 2 bases from V and 3 bases from J, leaving 13 bases between. Germline V gene lookup returns CDR1 SGHTA and CDR2 FQGNSA. The CDR3 reads CASSLTITAYTGELFF. The CDR3 DNA reads as TGTGCCAGCAGCTTAACTATCACAGCCTACACCGGGGAGCTGTTTTTT.

The chain carries TRBV9 and TRBJ1-2; D may be TRBD1 (6 bases). The CDR3 is 18 amino acids. The ends were cut back, 4 bases at V and 2 bases at J, with 24 bases in the middle. In germline, CDR1 is SGDLS, CDR2 YYNGEE. In DNA form, the CDR3 reads TGTGCCAGCAGCTCCCTTTCGGGGGCTGGGAAGAAAAACTATGGCTACACCTTC. Its protein is CASSSLSGAGKKNYGYTF.

Comment on this clone: The same CDR3 is also encoded by other DNA sequences in this sample. The J gene is TRBJ2-7, the V gene TRBV19; no reliable D call. There are 11 residues in the CDR3. The germline V gene encodes CDR1 LNHDA and CDR2 SQIVND (reference sequence). The V end was cut by 1 base, the J end by 4 bases, with 2 bases between. In DNA, the CDR3 is TGTGCCAGTAGTATAGGTTACGAGCAGTACTTC. It specifies CASSIGYEQYF.

A few counts support this clone. This chain links TRBV9 with TRBJ1-3; the D is unclear. This CDR3 is 12 amino acids long. V gave up 3 bases and J gave up 1 base, with 2 bases separating them. Germline assignment: CDR1 SGDLS and CDR2 YYNGEE. Written as DNA, the CDR3 is TGTGCCAGCAGCGATTCTGGAAACACCATATATTTT. Translating gives CASSDSGNTIYF.

The J gene is TRBJ1-2, the V gene TRBV6-1, with 7 bases that match TRBD1. The J segment lost 4 bases and the V segment lost 6 bases, leaving 11 bases of the junction unmatched. In germline, CDR1 is MNHNS, CDR2 SASEGT. This CDR3 region has 15 residues. The CDR3 here is CASRSISGGLYGYTF. Here the CDR3 DNA reads TGTGCCAGCAGGTCAATCTCAGGGGGACTCTATGGCTACACCTTC.

The chain couples TRBV9 to TRBJ2-7, with TRBD1 as a possible D gene (6 bases). Trimming shortened V by 0 bases and J by 0 bases, and 10 bases separated the two germline ends. CDR1 and CDR2 (germline): SGDLS, YYNGEE. The CDR3 runs 15 residues. The CDR3 region is CASSVEGDTSYEQYF. The CDR3 bases are TGTGCCAGCAGCGTAGAAGGGGACACCTCCTACGAGCAGTACTTC.

This clone was detected a few times. In the same sample, other DNA sequences code for this CDR3. The chain recombines TRBV4-1 with TRBJ2-7; either TRBD1 or TRBD2 may supply D (5 bases each). V lost 0 bases and J 2 bases, leaving 5 bases between the germline ends. The CDR3 spans 13 residues. CDR1 and CDR2 from the germline V gene are MGHRA and YSYEKL. CDR3 loop: CASSQEGAYEQYF. The CDR3 nucleotides are TGCGCCAGCAGCCAAGAGGGGGCCTACGAGCAGTACTTC.

The chain carries TRBV28 and TRBJ2-2; TRBD1 is a possible D gene (5 bases). This CDR3 has 14 amino acids. Looked up from germline, CDR1 is MDHEN and CDR2 is SYDVKM. The ends were cut back, 3 bases at V and 4 bases at J, with 9 bases in the middle. In nucleotides, the CDR3 is TGTGCCAGCAGTTTTCAAACAGGCACCGGGGAGCTGTTTTTT. It codes for CASSFQTGTGELFF.

This chain joins TRBV5-6 and TRBJ2-7; either TRBD1 or TRBD2 may supply D (6 bases each). The V gene's germline CDR1 is SGHDT and CDR2 YYEEEE. CDR3 length equals 15 residues. V was clipped by 3 bases and J by 2 bases, with 15 bases between them. CDR3 residues: CASSWPGGWAYEQYF. CDR3 DNA: TGTGCCAGCAGCTGGCCCGGGGGCTGGGCCTACGAGCAGTACTTC.

The chain recombines TRBV4-1 with TRBJ1-5; D is uncertain. V gave up 0 bases and J gave up 13 bases, with 19 bases separating them. This CDR3 has 15 amino acids. Germline assignment: CDR1 MGHRA and CDR2 YSYEKL. CDR3 nucleotide sequence: TGCGCCAGCAGCCAAGATCTGACGGCGTCCTCGGAACAGCATTTT. Protein product: CASSQDLTASSEQHF.

This clone was seen a single time. The J gene is TRBJ2-7, the V gene TRBV12-5; possibly TRBD1 or TRBD2 for D (6 bases each). The CDR3 consists of 15 residues. Between the trimmed V and J ends, which lost 3 bases and 3 bases, there was a span of 15 bases. Germline values: CDR1 LGHNT, CDR2 FRNRAP. This CDR3 is CASGFEQGGNYEQYF. The CDR3 bases are TGTGCTAGTGGTTTTGAACAGGGAGGTAACTACGAGCAGTACTTC.

This clone is a singleton in its sample. This chain links TRBV28 with TRBJ1-2; possibly TRBD1 for D (5 bases). Looked up from germline, CDR1 is MDHEN and CDR2 is SYDVKM. The V end lost 6 bases, the J end lost 2 bases, and 22 bases lay between the germline ends. This CDR3 comprises 17 residues. The CDR3 DNA reads TGTGCCAGCAGCCCGGGGGACCAGACGAGTACGAACTATGGCTACACCTTC. It translates to CASSPGDQTSTNYGYTF.

The genes are TRBV4-1 and TRBJ2-7; possibly TRBD1 for D (5 bases). The germline V gene encodes CDR1 MGHRA and CDR2 YSYEKL. CDR3 length: 15 residues. The ends were cut back, 6 bases at V and 0 bases at J, with 15 bases in the middle. The CDR3 sequence is CASSDIRQTSYEQYF. The DNA for the CDR3 is TGCGCCAGCAGTGACATTCGACAGACCTCCTACGAGCAGTACTTC.

The CDR3: CASSDQRWNEQFF. The CDR3 DNA sequence: TGTGCCAGCAGTGATCAGAGGTGGAATGAGCAGTTCTTC. This chain connects TRBV25-1 to TRBJ2-1; D not resolved. Per germline, CDR1 MGHDK and CDR2 SYGVNS. This CDR3 spans 13 amino acids. The V end lost 3 bases, the J end lost 7 bases, and 10 bases lay between the germline ends.

The CDR3 coding sequence is TGTGCCAGCAGCGCTAATAGCCCGTATGGAGGGGAGCTGTTTTTT. Protein: CASSANSPYGGELFF. V usage is TRBV7-2 and J usage is TRBJ2-2; D uncertain. The ends were cut back, 5 bases at V and 8 bases at J, with 18 bases in the middle. CDR3 size: 15 residues. Germline lookup yields CDR1 SGHTA and CDR2 FQGNSA.